The 8 T cell receptor beta chains listed next were all sequenced from one sample in a study of cytomegalovirus exposure and HLA in healthy donors. Use of 60 Vbeta and 13 Jbeta primers characterized the PCR. Assay used: immunoSEQ multiplex PCR; TCRdb lists only in-frame clones, some missing. Altogether about 97,000 clones are present, roughly 83% being singletons, with the ten largest covering just over 2.5%. Sequencing was done on a sample of PBMCs. The receptors were sampled from a man between 35 and 55 years old in good health and CMV-seronegative.

The chain employs TRBV5-4 and TRBJ2-5; 10 nucleotides agree with TRBD2. The CDR3 extends over 16 amino acids. Germline CDR1 and CDR2: SGHNT and YYREEE (reference sequence). V gave up 4 bases and J gave up 4 bases; unmatched junction bases: 10. The CDR3 DNA reads TGTGCCAGCAGCCTCCCGGGAGCGGGGGGGCGAGAGACCCAGTACTTC. It yields the protein CASSLPGAGGRETQYF.

This sequence joins TRBV5-8 and TRBJ1-2; D unresolved. Trimming pared 0 bases from V and 0 bases from J, leaving 9 bases between. Germline values: CDR1 SGHTS, CDR2 YDEGEE. This CDR3 region has 15 residues. CDR3 sequence (DNA): TGTGCCAGCAGCTTGGACGGTCCGTCTAACTATGGCTACACCTTC. It specifies CASSLDGPSNYGYTF. Based on the CDR3 plus reference TRBV5-8 and TRBJ1-2, the full variable domain is EAGVTQSPTHLIKTRGQQATLRCSPISGHTSVYWYQQALGLGLQFLLWYDEGEERNRGNFPPRFSGRQFPNYSSELNVNALELEDSALYLCASSLDGPSNYGYTFGSGTRLTVV.

The chain recombines TRBV15 with TRBJ2-3; D is possibly TRBD1 (6 bases). V gave up 4 bases and J gave up 10 bases, with 12 bases separating them. Germline CDR1 LNHNV, CDR2 YYDKDF (reference sequence). This CDR3 is 12 amino acids long. The chain's CDR3 is CATSTGVKAQYF. Written as DNA, the CDR3 is TGTGCCACCAGCACAGGGGTTAAGGCGCAGTATTTT.

The chain couples TRBV19 to TRBJ1-5; D call uncertain. Trimming removed 3 bases at V and 5 bases at J, with 20 bases between. The germline V gene encodes CDR1 LNHDA and CDR2 SQIVND (reference sequence). The CDR3 runs to 17 residues. In nucleotides, the CDR3 is TGTGCCAGTAGTATGGGCAGCATGCCTACAATCTATCAGCCCCAGCATTTT. Translated, it gives CASSMGSMPTIYQPQHF.

The V call is TRBV5-4, the J call TRBJ2-4, with 9 bases identical to TRBD1. V was clipped by 2 bases and J by 5 bases; unmatched bases: 2. Germline assignment: CDR1 SGHNT and CDR2 YYREEE (reference sequence). There are 14 residues in the CDR3. The CDR3 loop is CASSFRDRENIQYF. The CDR3 region has the DNA TGTGCCAGCAGCTTCCGGGACAGGGAAAACATTCAGTACTTC.

V and J are TRBV7-3 and TRBJ2-1; possibly TRBD1 for D (5 bases). Trimming shortened V by 5 bases and J by 1 base, and 6 bases separated the two germline ends. From germline, CDR1 is SGHTA and CDR2 FQGTGA. There are 13 residues in the CDR3. The CDR3 sequence: CASSQGSYNEQFF. CDR3 bases: TGTGCCAGCAGCCAGGGATCCTACAATGAGCAGTTCTTC.

The rearrangement uses TRBV4-1 and TRBJ1-2; no firm D call. The V end lost 1 base, the J end lost 4 bases, and 7 bases lay between the germline ends. Per germline, CDR1 MGHRA and CDR2 YSYEKL. This CDR3 has 13 residues. The CDR3 sequence: CASSQGGSYGYTF. The CDR3 DNA is TGCGCCAGCAGCCAAGGAGGTTCCTATGGCTACACCTTC.

This chain connects TRBV9 to TRBJ1-4; 8 bases fit TRBD1. V shed 4 bases, J shed 7 bases, and the junction held 12 bases outside the gene matches. The CDR3 runs to 16 residues. Per the germline V gene, CDR1 is SGDLS and CDR2 is YYNGEE. DNA for the CDR3: TGTGCCAGCAGCCCCTCTCAGGACAGGGTTGGTGAAAAACTGTTTTTT. Amino acid sequence: CASSPSQDRVGEKLFF. The variable domain in full, completed from reference TRBV9 and TRBJ1-4, reads DSGVTQTPKHLITATGQRVTLRCSPRSGDLSVYWYQQSLDQGLQFLIQYYNGEERAKGNILERFSAQQFPDLHSELNLSSLELGDSALYFCASSPSQDRVGEKLFFGSGTQLSVL.